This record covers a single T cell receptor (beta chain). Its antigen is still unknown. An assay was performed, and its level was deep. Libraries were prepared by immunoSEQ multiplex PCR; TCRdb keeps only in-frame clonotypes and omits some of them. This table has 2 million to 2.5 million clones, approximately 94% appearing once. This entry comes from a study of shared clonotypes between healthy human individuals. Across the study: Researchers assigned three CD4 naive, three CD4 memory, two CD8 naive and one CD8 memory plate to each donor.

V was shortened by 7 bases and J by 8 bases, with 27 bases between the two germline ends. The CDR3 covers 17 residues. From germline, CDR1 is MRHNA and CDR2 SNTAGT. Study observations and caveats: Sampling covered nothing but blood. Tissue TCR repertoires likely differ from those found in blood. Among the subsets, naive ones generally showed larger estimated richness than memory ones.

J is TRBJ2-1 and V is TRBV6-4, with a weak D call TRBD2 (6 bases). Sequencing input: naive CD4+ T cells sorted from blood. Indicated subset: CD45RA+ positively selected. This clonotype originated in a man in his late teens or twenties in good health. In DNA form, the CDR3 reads TGTGCCAGCACTTCCGCCGTCGCGGGGCTCCGATCCGATGAGCAGTTCTTC. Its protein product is CASTSAVAGLRSDEQFF.